This T cell receptor beta chain appears in the sequencing data of a study of OX40 agonist ivuxolimab in advanced cancers. Method: immunoSEQ multiplex PCR; TCRdb's copy keeps in-frame clones and lacks some. The table has almost 70,000 clones, 90% to 95% seen once. Trimming took off 3 bases at V and 7 bases at J, with 15 bases between the two ends. This CDR3 comprises 13 residues. Germline V lookup: CDR1 SQVTM, CDR2 ANQGSEA. With respect to this clone: Other DNA variants within this sample encode the same CDR3.

The rearrangement uses TRBV29-1 and TRBJ1-2, with a weak D call TRBD1 (6 bases). The sequence was collected from an adult with an advanced solid tumor such as melanoma, head and neck, liver or kidney cancer. The sequences come from CD4+ or CD8+ T cells sorted from blood, collected in a trial of the OX40 agonist ivuxolimab. In DNA, the CDR3 is TGCAGCGTTGACAACAGGGAGGGCAGTGGCTACACCTTC. Amino acids: CSVDNREGSGYTF.